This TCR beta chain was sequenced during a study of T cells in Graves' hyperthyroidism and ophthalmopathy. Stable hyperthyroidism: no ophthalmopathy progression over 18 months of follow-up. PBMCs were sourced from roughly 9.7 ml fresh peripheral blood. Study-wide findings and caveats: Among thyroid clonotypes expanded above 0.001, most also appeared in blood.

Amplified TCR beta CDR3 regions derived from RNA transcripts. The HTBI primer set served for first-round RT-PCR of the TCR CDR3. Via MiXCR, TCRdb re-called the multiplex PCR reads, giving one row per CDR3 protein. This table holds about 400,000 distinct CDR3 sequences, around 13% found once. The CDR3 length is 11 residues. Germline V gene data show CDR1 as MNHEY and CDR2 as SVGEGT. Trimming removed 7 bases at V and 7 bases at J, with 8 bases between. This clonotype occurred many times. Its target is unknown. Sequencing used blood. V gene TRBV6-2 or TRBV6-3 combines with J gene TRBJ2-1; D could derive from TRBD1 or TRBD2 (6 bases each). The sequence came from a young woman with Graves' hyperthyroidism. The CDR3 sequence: CASKGGNEQFF. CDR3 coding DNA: TGTGCCAGCAAGGGGGGTAATGAGCAGTTCTTC.